A selection of T cell receptor beta chains follows, all from one sample in a study of T-cell reconstitution after alpha-beta-depleted transplantation in children. Via MiXCR, TCRdb re-called the PCR reads, giving one row per CDR3 protein. The data show approximately 1,000,000 distinct CDR3 sequences, 25% to 30% seen once. The sequences come from PBMCs, mostly from graft donor cells, collected 360 days after TCRalphabeta/CD19-depleted stem cell transplant. Source of these receptors: a boy younger than two who had a stem cell transplant for SCID, so the T cells may come from the graft donor. CDR3s include the opening cysteine and the closing phenylalanine or tryptophan. The order of the fields is clone size, J gene, V gene, D gene, CDR3 DNA, CDR3 protein. D genes are given only for firm matches. Clone size, where shown, is once, few, many, or a class for clones that have expanded.

clone size: few
J gene: TRBJ1-5
V gene: TRBV30
D gene: -
CDR3 DNA: TGTGCCTGGAGTGTAGGGCAGGCTGGACCCATCAATCAGCCCCAGCATTTT
CDR3 protein: CAWSVGQAGPINQPQHF

clone size: few
J gene: TRBJ2-7
V gene: TRBV7-8
D gene: -
CDR3 DNA: TGTGCCAGCAGCTCCCGTACTTCCTCCTACGAGCAGTACTTC
CDR3 protein: CASSSRTSSYEQYF

clone size: -
J gene: TRBJ1-2
V gene: TRBV5-5
D gene: -
CDR3 DNA: TGTGCCAGCAGCTTTTCGGACAAGGCAAACTATGGCTACACCTTC
CDR3 protein: CASSFSDKANYGYTF

clone size: many
J gene: TRBJ2-7
V gene: TRBV29-1
D gene: -
CDR3 DNA: TGCAGCGTTGGGACAGTGTACGAGCAGTACTTC
CDR3 protein: CSVGTVYEQYF

clone size: few
J gene: TRBJ2-7
V gene: TRBV2
D gene: -
CDR3 DNA: TGTGCCAGCAGTGGGCCCAGCGTCCCCTACGAACAGTACTTC
CDR3 protein: CASSGPSVPYEQYF

clone size: -
J gene: TRBJ1-5
V gene: TRBV3-1
D gene: -
CDR3 DNA: TGTGCCAGCTCGAGGGGGAACGGCAATCAGCCCCAGCATTTT
CDR3 protein: CASSRGNGNQPQHF

clone size: few
J gene: TRBJ1-6
V gene: TRBV7-9
D gene: TRBD1
CDR3 DNA: TGTGCCAGCAGCTCCGGGACAGGCTCCTATAATTCACCCCTCCACTTT
CDR3 protein: CASSSGTGSYNSPLHF

clone size: few
J gene: TRBJ1-2
V gene: TRBV2
D gene: -
CDR3 DNA: TGTGCCAGCAGTGTTCGGGTCTACTATGGCTACACCTTC
CDR3 protein: CASSVRVYYGYTF

clone size: -
J gene: TRBJ1-1
V gene: TRBV5-1
D gene: -
CDR3 DNA: TGCGCCAGCAGCTTGGGTCCAGGGGCCCCGAACACTGAAGCTTTCTTT
CDR3 protein: CASSLGPGAPNTEAFF

clone size: many
J gene: TRBJ1-1
V gene: TRBV20-1
D gene: TRBD1
CDR3 DNA: TGCAGTGCGGGCGGGCCAGGGGGCTTAGGTGAAGCTTTCTTT
CDR3 protein: CSAGGPGGLGEAFF

clone size: -
J gene: TRBJ2-1
V gene: TRBV20-1
D gene: -
CDR3 DNA: TGCAGTGCTCCCATGACTCCGAGCTCCTACAATGAGCAGTTCTTC
CDR3 protein: CSAPMTPSSYNEQFF

clone size: -
J gene: TRBJ2-5
V gene: TRBV5-1
D gene: -
CDR3 DNA: TGCGCCAGCAGCCGGGGAGCGGGTTACCAAGAGACCCAGTACTTC
CDR3 protein: CASSRGAGYQETQYF

clone size: -
J gene: TRBJ2-7
V gene: TRBV5-1
D gene: TRBD1
CDR3 DNA: TGCGCCAGCAGCGGAAACAGGGGACACGAGCAGTACTTC
CDR3 protein: CASSGNRGHEQYF

clone size: -
J gene: TRBJ1-6
V gene: TRBV7-9
D gene: -
CDR3 DNA: TGTGCCAGCAGCCCCTCAACGACACCCCTCCACTTT
CDR3 protein: CASSPSTTPLHF

clone size: few
J gene: TRBJ1-2
V gene: TRBV18
D gene: -
CDR3 DNA: TGTGCCAGCTCCCCACCCTGGAGCTATGGCTACACCTTC
CDR3 protein: CASSPPWSYGYTF

clone size: -
J gene: TRBJ2-7
V gene: TRBV4-3
D gene: -
CDR3 DNA: TGCGCCAGCAGCCAAGGGGTGGCGGGCGTCTACGAGCAGTACTTC
CDR3 protein: CASSQGVAGVYEQYF

clone size: -
J gene: TRBJ2-2
V gene: TRBV15
D gene: -
CDR3 DNA: TGTGCCACCAGCAGAGACCGAAAGGTCGGGGAGCTGTTTTTT
CDR3 protein: CATSRDRKVGELFF

clone size: -
J gene: TRBJ2-5
V gene: TRBV20-1
D gene: -
CDR3 DNA: TGCAGTGCTAGAGGATACGGCCAAGAGACCCAGTACTTC
CDR3 protein: CSARGYGQETQYF

clone size: few
J gene: TRBJ1-2
V gene: TRBV6-5
D gene: TRBD1
CDR3 DNA: TGTGCCAGCAGTTACGGGGGACAGGTCGCTGGCTATGGCTACACCTTC
CDR3 protein: CASSYGGQVAGYGYTF

clone size: once
J gene: TRBJ2-2
V gene: TRBV18
D gene: -
CDR3 DNA: TGTGCCAGCTCACCACTAGACAGACCGAACACCGGGGAGCTGTTTTTT
CDR3 protein: CASSPLDRPNTGELFF

clone size: -
J gene: TRBJ1-4
V gene: TRBV11-2
D gene: -
CDR3 DNA: TGTGCCAGCAGCTCCAGGGCGACAACTAATGAAAAACTGTTTTTT
CDR3 protein: CASSSRATTNEKLFF

clone size: -
J gene: TRBJ2-1
V gene: TRBV12-5
D gene: -
CDR3 DNA: TGTGCTAGTCATCCGAGCGGTGGGGTTTACAATGAGCAGTTCTTC
CDR3 protein: CASHPSGGVYNEQFF

clone size: many
J gene: TRBJ2-1
V gene: TRBV5-1
D gene: -
CDR3 DNA: TGCGCCAGCAGCTTTCCTGACAATGAGCAGTTCTTC
CDR3 protein: CASSFPDNEQFF

clone size: -
J gene: TRBJ2-6
V gene: TRBV5-1
D gene: TRBD1
CDR3 DNA: TGCGCCAGCAGCGGGACAGGTCCTTACTCTGGGGCCAACGTCCTGACTTTC
CDR3 protein: CASSGTGPYSGANVLTF

clone size: -
J gene: TRBJ2-3
V gene: TRBV29-1
D gene: TRBD1
CDR3 DNA: TGCAGCGTTCCGACTACAGGGGTGGATACGCAGTATTTT
CDR3 protein: CSVPTTGVDTQYF

clone size: -
J gene: TRBJ1-2
V gene: TRBV12-3/TRBV12-4
D gene: -
CDR3 DNA: TGTGCCAGTGGGGAAGTTAAACGTTATGGCTACACCTTC
CDR3 protein: CASGEVKRYGYTF

clone size: -
J gene: TRBJ2-1
V gene: TRBV3-1
D gene: -
CDR3 DNA: TGTGCCAGCAGCCCCCGGGCCGAACCATACAATGAGCAGTTCTTC
CDR3 protein: CASSPRAEPYNEQFF

clone size: -
J gene: TRBJ2-5
V gene: TRBV2
D gene: -
CDR3 DNA: TGTGCCAGCAGTGAAGGGGGTGCGGGGTGGGAAGAGACCCAGTACTTC
CDR3 protein: CASSEGGAGWEETQYF

clone size: few
J gene: TRBJ1-2
V gene: TRBV12-3/TRBV12-4
D gene: -
CDR3 DNA: TGTGCCAGCAGTCCCCCCCGGGAGTCCTATGGCTACACCTTC
CDR3 protein: CASSPPRESYGYTF

clone size: few
J gene: TRBJ2-7
V gene: TRBV7-2
D gene: -
CDR3 DNA: TGTGCCAGCAGCTTTTACAGGGCCCACTACGAGCAGTACTTC
CDR3 protein: CASSFYRAHYEQYF

clone size: few
J gene: TRBJ2-1
V gene: TRBV24-1
D gene: TRBD1
CDR3 DNA: TGTGCCACCAGTGACCCGGGACAGGTTCCCTACAATGAGCAGTTCTTC
CDR3 protein: CATSDPGQVPYNEQFF

clone size: -
J gene: TRBJ2-3
V gene: TRBV4-2
D gene: TRBD2
CDR3 DNA: TGTGCCAGCAGCCAAGATGGAGCGGGGCCTAGCACAGATACGCAGTATTTT
CDR3 protein: CASSQDGAGPSTDTQYF

clone size: few
J gene: TRBJ2-1
V gene: TRBV6-2/TRBV6-3
D gene: -
CDR3 DNA: TGTGCCAGCAGTTATTTAGGCGATGAGCAGTTCTTC
CDR3 protein: CASSYLGDEQFF

clone size: once
J gene: TRBJ2-1
V gene: TRBV9
D gene: -
CDR3 DNA: TGTGCCAGCAGCGTAGCCCTGAATGAGCAGTTCTTC
CDR3 protein: CASSVALNEQFF

clone size: few
J gene: TRBJ1-5
V gene: TRBV12-3/TRBV12-4
D gene: -
CDR3 DNA: TGTGCCAGCAAGTCCGAGCGGCCTCTCAATCAGCCCCAGCATTTT
CDR3 protein: CASKSERPLNQPQHF

clone size: -
J gene: TRBJ2-3
V gene: TRBV4-3
D gene: TRBD1
CDR3 DNA: TGCGCCAGCAGCCAAGATCCGCCAGGGGGTACAACAGATACGCAGTATTTT
CDR3 protein: CASSQDPPGGTTDTQYF

clone size: -
J gene: TRBJ2-2
V gene: TRBV7-9
D gene: -
CDR3 DNA: TGTGCCAGCAGCATTACGACAGGGAACACCGGGGAGCTGTTTTTT
CDR3 protein: CASSITTGNTGELFF